This is a list of T cell receptor beta chains from one sample in a study of control samples from healthy donors and cancer patients. Sequencing used immunoSEQ multiplex PCR; TCRdb keeps in-frame clones, though not all of them. The sample lists about 120,000 clones; roughly 91% were seen once. The sequencing input was blood. Receptors originate from a woman in her 70s in good health. The CDR3 runs from the conserved cysteine through the conserved F or W. The order of the fields is J gene, V gene, CDR3 protein.

j_gene: TRBJ1-2
v_gene: TRBV27
CDR3aa: CASSLDRGGYNGYTF

j_gene: TRBJ2-4
v_gene: TRBV7-9
CDR3aa: CASSLGQGLAKNIQYF

j_gene: TRBJ1-1
v_gene: TRBV5-1
CDR3aa: CASRLQGWNTEAFF

j_gene: TRBJ1-1
v_gene: TRBV10-3
CDR3aa: CAISRTANTEAFF

j_gene: TRBJ1-1
v_gene: TRBV10-1
CDR3aa: CASSNGQGSNTEAFF

j_gene: TRBJ1-3
v_gene: TRBV6-6
CDR3aa: CASSYLGAGNTIYF

j_gene: TRBJ1-3
v_gene: TRBV27
CDR3aa: CASSFARGNTIYF

j_gene: TRBJ1-1
v_gene: TRBV7-9
CDR3aa: CASSPAEGAITEAFF

j_gene: TRBJ2-5
v_gene: TRBV9
CDR3aa: CASSVQTGGTQYF

j_gene: TRBJ1-2
v_gene: TRBV5-5
CDR3aa: CASSLARQGAYTF

j_gene: TRBJ2-2
v_gene: TRBV24-1
CDR3aa: CATSDSSGTGGNTGELFF

j_gene: TRBJ1-2
v_gene: TRBV29-1
CDR3aa: CSAGDNYGYTF

j_gene: TRBJ1-2
v_gene: TRBV29-1
CDR3aa: CSVEDQGLYGYTF

j_gene: TRBJ2-5
v_gene: TRBV18
CDR3aa: CASSPEASGTQYF

j_gene: TRBJ2-5
v_gene: TRBV7-2
CDR3aa: CASSLGGLAGTLGRETQYF

j_gene: TRBJ1-5
v_gene: TRBV5-6
CDR3aa: CASSLAGHNQPQHF

j_gene: TRBJ2-1
v_gene: TRBV24-1
CDR3aa: CATPGLAGDNEQFF

j_gene: TRBJ2-5
v_gene: TRBV6-5
CDR3aa: CASRRDRGLETQYF

j_gene: TRBJ2-1
v_gene: TRBV9
CDR3aa: CASSVGQRRGNEQFF

j_gene: TRBJ1-2
v_gene: TRBV4-3
CDR3aa: CASSQDQGYGYGYTF

j_gene: TRBJ2-5
v_gene: TRBV6-6
CDR3aa: CASQLAGASQETQYF

j_gene: TRBJ1-1
v_gene: TRBV27
CDR3aa: CASSRQGAFTEAFF

j_gene: TRBJ2-2
v_gene: TRBV3-1/TRBV3-2
CDR3aa: CASSQDLVGELFF

j_gene: TRBJ1-2
v_gene: TRBV6-5
CDR3aa: CASSLPGSPYGYTF

j_gene: TRBJ2-5
v_gene: TRBV9
CDR3aa: CASSVVGGHQETQYF

j_gene: TRBJ1-2
v_gene: TRBV5-1
CDR3aa: CASSRDTPQSYTF

j_gene: TRBJ2-5
v_gene: TRBV5-1
CDR3aa: CASSLEPRGGQETQYF

j_gene: TRBJ1-4
v_gene: TRBV25-1
CDR3aa: CASSEPAGRRDEKLFF

j_gene: TRBJ2-1
v_gene: TRBV5-6
CDR3aa: CASSLEAGLANNEQFF

j_gene: TRBJ1-1
v_gene: TRBV21-1
CDR3aa: CASSRWGLDTEAFF

j_gene: TRBJ2-1
v_gene: TRBV7-9
CDR3aa: CASSPYKGASYNEQFF

j_gene: TRBJ2-1
v_gene: TRBV7-8
CDR3aa: CASSFLRGSYNEQFF

j_gene: TRBJ1-3
v_gene: TRBV29-1
CDR3aa: CSVPSGNTIYF

j_gene: TRBJ1-5
v_gene: TRBV7-9
CDR3aa: CASSLGSGRVNQPQHF

j_gene: TRBJ1-3
v_gene: TRBV30
CDR3aa: CAWRAGTRENTIYF

j_gene: TRBJ2-1
v_gene: TRBV9
CDR3aa: CASSVAGGGLDEQFF

j_gene: TRBJ1-5
v_gene: TRBV7-2
CDR3aa: CASSSITRNQPQHF

j_gene: TRBJ1-5
v_gene: TRBV18
CDR3aa: CASSTGGVGQPQHF

j_gene: TRBJ1-5
v_gene: TRBV6-6
CDR3aa: CASSYVSYSNQPQHF

j_gene: TRBJ1-2
v_gene: TRBV12-3/TRBV12-4
CDR3aa: CASSPGSYGYTF

j_gene: TRBJ1-4
v_gene: TRBV2
CDR3aa: CASSVQGGPPEKLFF

j_gene: TRBJ2-5
v_gene: TRBV5-4
CDR3aa: CASSLERSQETQYF

j_gene: TRBJ2-5
v_gene: TRBV29-1
CDR3aa: CSAGARAHGETQYF

j_gene: TRBJ2-7
v_gene: TRBV7-8
CDR3aa: CASSPRVYYEQYF

j_gene: TRBJ2-5
v_gene: TRBV29-1
CDR3aa: CSVEEQGWETQYF

j_gene: TRBJ1-2
v_gene: TRBV6-5
CDR3aa: CASRVQYGYTF

j_gene: TRBJ1-6
v_gene: TRBV7-2
CDR3aa: CASSLWGRENSPLHF

j_gene: TRBJ2-1
v_gene: TRBV11-2
CDR3aa: CASSQQGFYNEQFF

j_gene: TRBJ2-7
v_gene: TRBV5-1
CDR3aa: CASTPDRDLYEQYF

j_gene: TRBJ2-4
v_gene: TRBV27
CDR3aa: CASSPSPGRTFYKNIQYF

j_gene: TRBJ1-2
v_gene: TRBV5-6
CDR3aa: CASSSRDRAYYGYTF

j_gene: TRBJ1-2
v_gene: TRBV2
CDR3aa: CASSEMGTGGLGYTF

j_gene: TRBJ1-6
v_gene: TRBV25-1
CDR3aa: CASSEFGGVSPLHF

j_gene: TRBJ2-3
v_gene: TRBV19
CDR3aa: CASSGQGADTQYF

j_gene: TRBJ2-5
v_gene: TRBV5-6
CDR3aa: CASSPRTGRETQYF

j_gene: TRBJ1-4
v_gene: TRBV19
CDR3aa: CASSIPRPTGGEKLFF

j_gene: TRBJ2-3
v_gene: TRBV18
CDR3aa: CASSPERRKYF